The clone carrying this T cell receptor (beta chain) was observed a handful of times. Its antigen is still unknown. Regulatory T cells were sorted from thawed PBMCs rested overnight at 37°C with 200 to 250 IU/ml IL-2. Using immunoSEQ multiplex PCR, the repertoire was profiled, and TCRdb retains in-frame clones only, with some absent. The sample records over 50,000 clones, approximately 85% being singletons. In germline, CDR1 is MGHRA, CDR2 YSYEKL. J lost 4 bases, V lost 3 bases, and 10 bases had no gene match. The CDR3 runs to 17 residues. The source of the sample is a study of Tregs in tolerant kidney transplant recipients. General observations from the study: Tolerant patients' donor-specific Tregs expanded beyond overall Tregs, suggesting antigen-driven growth.

The chain has TRBV4-1 and TRBJ2-4; 9 nucleotides match TRBD1. The sequence came from a human donor who received a combined kidney and bone marrow transplant. Sequenced here: Tregs from blood, sampled before the transplant. The CDR3 region is CASSHVTGTGTKNIQYF. For the CDR3, the DNA is TGCGCCAGCAGCCACGTTACCGGGACAGGGACTAAAAACATTCAGTACTTC.